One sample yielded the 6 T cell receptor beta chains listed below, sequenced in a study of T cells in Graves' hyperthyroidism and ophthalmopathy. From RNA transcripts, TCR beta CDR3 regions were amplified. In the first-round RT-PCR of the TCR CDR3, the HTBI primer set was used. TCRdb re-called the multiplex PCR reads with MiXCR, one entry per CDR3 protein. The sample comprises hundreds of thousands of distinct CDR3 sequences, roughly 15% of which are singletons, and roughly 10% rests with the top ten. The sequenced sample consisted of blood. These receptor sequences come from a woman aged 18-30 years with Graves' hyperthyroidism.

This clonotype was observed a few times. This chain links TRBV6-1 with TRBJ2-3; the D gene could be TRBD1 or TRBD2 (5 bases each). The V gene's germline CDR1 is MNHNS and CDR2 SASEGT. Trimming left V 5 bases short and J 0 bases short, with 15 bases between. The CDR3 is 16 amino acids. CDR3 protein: CASSYGAILSTDTQYF. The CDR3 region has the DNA TGTGCCAGCAGTTACGGGGCGATACTCAGCACAGATACGCAGTATTTT.

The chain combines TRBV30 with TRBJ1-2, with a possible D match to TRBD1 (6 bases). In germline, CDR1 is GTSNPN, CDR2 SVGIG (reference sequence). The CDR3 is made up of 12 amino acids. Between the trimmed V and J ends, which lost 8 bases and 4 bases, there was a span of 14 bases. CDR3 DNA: TGTGCCACCCGGGGGCACACCTATGGCTACACCTTC. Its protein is CATRGHTYGYTF.

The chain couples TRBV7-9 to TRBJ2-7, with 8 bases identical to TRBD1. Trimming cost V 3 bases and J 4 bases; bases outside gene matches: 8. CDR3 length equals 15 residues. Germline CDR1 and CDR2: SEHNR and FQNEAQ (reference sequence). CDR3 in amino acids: CASSFVTGARYEQYF. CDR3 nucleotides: TGTGCCAGCAGCTTTGTGACAGGGGCGAGGTACGAGCAGTACTTC.

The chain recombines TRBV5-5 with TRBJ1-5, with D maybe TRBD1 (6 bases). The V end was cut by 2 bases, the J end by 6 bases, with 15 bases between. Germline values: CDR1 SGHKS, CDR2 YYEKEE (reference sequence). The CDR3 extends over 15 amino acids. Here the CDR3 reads CASSLRGAGSQPQHF. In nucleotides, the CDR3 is TGTGCCAGCAGCTTACGGGGGGCCGGGAGTCAGCCCCAGCATTTT.

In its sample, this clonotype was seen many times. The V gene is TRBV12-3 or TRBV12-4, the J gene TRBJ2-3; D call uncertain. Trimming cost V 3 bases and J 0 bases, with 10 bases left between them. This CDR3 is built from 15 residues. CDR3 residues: CASSFSYTSTDTQYF. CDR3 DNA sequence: TGTGCCAGCAGTTTTAGCTACACTAGCACAGATACGCAGTATTTT.

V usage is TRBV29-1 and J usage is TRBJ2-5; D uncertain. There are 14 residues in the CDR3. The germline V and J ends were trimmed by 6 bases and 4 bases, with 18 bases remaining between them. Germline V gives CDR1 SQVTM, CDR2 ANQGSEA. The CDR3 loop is CSVRPRDIGETQYF. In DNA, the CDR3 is TGCAGCGTGCGCCCCCGCGATATAGGAGAGACCCAGTACTTC.